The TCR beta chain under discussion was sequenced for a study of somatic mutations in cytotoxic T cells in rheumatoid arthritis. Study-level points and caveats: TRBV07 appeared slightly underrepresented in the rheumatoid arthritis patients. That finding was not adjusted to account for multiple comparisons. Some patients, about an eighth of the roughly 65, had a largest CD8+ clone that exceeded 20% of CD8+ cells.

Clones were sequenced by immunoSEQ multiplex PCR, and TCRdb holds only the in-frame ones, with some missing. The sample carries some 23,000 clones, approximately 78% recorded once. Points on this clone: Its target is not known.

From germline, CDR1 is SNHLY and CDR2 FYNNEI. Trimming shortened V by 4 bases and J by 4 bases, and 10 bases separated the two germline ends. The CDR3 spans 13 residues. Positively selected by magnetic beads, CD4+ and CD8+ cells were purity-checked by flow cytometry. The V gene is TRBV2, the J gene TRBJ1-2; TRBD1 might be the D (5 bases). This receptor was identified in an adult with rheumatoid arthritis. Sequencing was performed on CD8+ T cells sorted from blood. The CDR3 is CASSATEAYGYTF. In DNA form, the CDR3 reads TGTGCCAGCAGTGCGACAGAAGCCTATGGCTACACCTTC.